The 32 T cell receptor beta chains below all came from one sample that was sequenced in a study of OX40 agonist ivuxolimab in advanced cancers. Data came from immunoSEQ multiplex PCR; TCRdb stores just in-frame clones and leaves some out. Of some 34,000 clones in the sample, nearly 80% are singletons; the top ten hold about 13%. The sample here was CD4+ or CD8+ T cells sorted from blood, taken in a trial of the OX40 agonist ivuxolimab. The receptors originated from an adult with an advanced solid tumor such as melanoma, head and neck, liver or kidney cancer.

The rearrangement links TRBV6-6 to TRBJ1-5; D is unclear. Germline CDR1 MNHNY, CDR2 SVGAGI (reference sequence). Trimming pared 9 bases from V and 4 bases from J, leaving 10 bases between. This CDR3 is 12 amino acids long. This CDR3 reads CASRQENQPQHF. DNA of the CDR3: TGTGCCAGTAGGCAGGAGAATCAGCCCCAGCATTTT.

This chain joins TRBV11-2 and TRBJ2-7; 11 nucleotides match TRBD2. This CDR3 comprises 17 residues. The J segment lost 2 bases and the V segment lost 2 bases, leaving 8 bases of the junction unmatched. Germline V gene sequence: CDR1 SGHAT, CDR2 FQNNGV. The DNA of the CDR3 is TGTGCCAGCAGCTTACGACCACCGGGACTAGCGGCCTACGAGCAGTACTTC. This encodes CASSLRPPGLAAYEQYF. The full variable domain, its missing parts supplied by reference TRBV11-2 and TRBJ2-7, is EAGVAQSPRYKIIEKRQSVAFWCNPISGHATLYWYQQILGQGPKLLIQFQNNGVVDDSQLPKDRFSAERLKGVDSTLKIQPAKLEDSAVYLCASSLRPPGLAAYEQYFGPGTRLTVT.

The chain combines TRBV2 with TRBJ2-1; D is perhaps TRBD1 (6 bases). Looked up from germline, CDR1 is SNHLY and CDR2 is FYNNEI. This CDR3 has 15 amino acids. V dropped 10 bases and J dropped 7 bases, with 23 bases sitting between them. CDR3 DNA: TGTGCCACCACTGTAAGGGGACAACGGGGAAATGAGCAGTTCTTC. It encodes CATTVRGQRGNEQFF.

V gene TRBV14 combines with J gene TRBJ2-1; D may be TRBD2 (6 bases). V lost 2 bases to trimming and J lost 10 bases, with 24 bases between them. The CDR3 has 17 residues. Germline loops: CDR1 SGHDN, CDR2 FVKESK. The CDR3 protein is CASSQRIEGLTTTEQFF. The CDR3 region has the DNA TGTGCCAGCAGCCAAAGAATAGAGGGACTTACAACAACGGAGCAGTTCTTC.

This chain connects TRBV6-1 to TRBJ2-3, with a possible D match to TRBD2 (6 bases). Trimming shortened V by 7 bases and J by 0 bases, and 14 bases separated the two germline ends. Germline CDR1 MNHNS, CDR2 SASEGT. The CDR3 has 15 amino acids. The CDR3 DNA reads as TGTGCCAGCACCCGGGCGCGGGGTAGCACAGATACGCAGTATTTT. Translation gives CASTRARGSTDTQYF.

The chain joins TRBV27 to TRBJ1-2; a possible D gene is TRBD1 (6 bases). The CDR3 consists of 15 residues. Deletions cut 4 bases from V and 3 bases from J, with 15 bases between. Germline V gene sequence: CDR1 MNHEY, CDR2 SMNVEV (reference sequence). The CDR3 coding sequence is TGTGCCAGCAGTTATGGGAGGGGGAGCTACTATGGCTACACCTTC. Translating gives CASSYGRGSYYGYTF.

This chain uses TRBV6-5 with TRBJ2-7, with no clear D. The germline V gene has CDR1 MNHEY and CDR2 SVGAGI. The CDR3 covers 15 residues. Trimming took off 3 bases at V and 4 bases at J, with 16 bases between the two ends. The CDR3 coding sequence is TGTGCCAGCAGTTATGATTGGACCCCGGCTTACGAGCAGTACTTC. It translates to CASSYDWTPAYEQYF.

This rearrangement joins TRBV7-9 to TRBJ2-3; D unresolved. CDR1 is SEHNR and CDR2 is FQNEAQ in the germline V gene (reference sequence). Trimming removed 5 bases from V and 0 bases from J, with 9 bases in between. The CDR3 runs to 14 residues. The CDR3 DNA sequence: TGTGCCAGCAGCCCCCCATACAGCACAGATACGCAGTATTTT. This translates into CASSPPYSTDTQYF.

This chain uses TRBV7-9 with TRBJ2-1; weak D call: TRBD1 (5 bases). The V end was cut by 2 bases, the J end by 9 bases, with 8 bases between. Germline CDR1 and CDR2: SEHNR and FQNEAQ (reference sequence). The CDR3 has 12 amino acids. The CDR3 sequence is CASSLLQGEQFF. The CDR3 DNA reads as TGTGCCAGCAGCTTACTTCAGGGTGAGCAGTTCTTC.

The chain couples TRBV9 to TRBJ2-7; 10 bases are a match to TRBD2. The J segment lost 6 bases and the V segment lost 0 bases, leaving 6 bases of the junction unmatched. The CDR3 extends over 15 amino acids. CDR1 SGDLS and CDR2 YYNGEE come from the germline V gene. The CDR3 sequence is CASSVEVAGGLEQYF. As DNA, the CDR3 is TGTGCCAGCAGCGTAGAAGTAGCGGGAGGTCTCGAGCAGTACTTC. Filled out from reference TRBV9 and TRBJ2-7, the complete variable domain reads DSGVTQTPKHLITATGQRVTLRCSPRSGDLSVYWYQQSLDQGLQFLIQYYNGEERAKGNILERFSAQQFPDLHSELNLSSLELGDSALYFCASSVEVAGGLEQYFGPGTRLTVT.

V is TRBV10-1 and J is TRBJ2-7; 7 bases agree with TRBD1. V lost 5 bases, J lost 1 base, and 2 bases stayed unmatched. There are 13 residues in the CDR3. CDR1 is WNHNN, CDR2 SYGVQD, per germline (reference sequence). The CDR3 is CASSRDRSYEQYF. Here the CDR3 DNA reads TGCGCCAGCAGTCGGGACAGATCCTACGAGCAGTACTTC.

CDR3 DNA: TGTGCCAGTAGTATCCTCCCGGGTAGCTCCTACAATGAGCAGTTCTTC. Translated: CASSILPGSSYNEQFF. V usage is TRBV19 and J usage is TRBJ2-1; D is unclear. The V gene lost 3 bases and the J gene lost 0 bases, with 12 bases spanning the gap. The CDR3 has 16 amino acids. In germline, CDR1 is LNHDA, CDR2 SQIVND (reference sequence).

This clone was observed once. The V gene is TRBV9, the J gene TRBJ1-2; D unclear. The germline V gene encodes CDR1 SGDLS and CDR2 YYNGEE. This CDR3 is 13 amino acids long. V gave up 4 bases and J gave up 8 bases, with 15 bases separating them. CDR3 sequence: CASSPRSLRGYTF. CDR3 in DNA: TGTGCCAGCAGCCCCCGATCTCTAAGGGGCTACACCTTC.

This clone was counted only a few times. This chain links TRBV27 with TRBJ1-6; TRBD1 matches at 7 bases. Germline V gives CDR1 MNHEY, CDR2 SMNVEV (reference sequence). This CDR3 has 14 amino acids. V gave up 4 bases and J gave up 10 bases; unmatched junction bases: 7. CDR3 in DNA: TGTGCCAGCAGTTCTATCCAGGGGGGATCACCCCTCCACTTT. Its protein product is CASSSIQGGSPLHF.

V is TRBV4-1 and J is TRBJ2-2; D is unclear. V was shortened by 4 bases and J by 2 bases, with 14 bases between the two germline ends. In germline, CDR1 is MGHRA, CDR2 YSYEKL. The CDR3 contains 16 residues. The CDR3 here is CASSREGPSNTGELFF. For the CDR3, the DNA is TGCGCCAGCAGCCGAGAAGGGCCGTCCAACACCGGGGAGCTGTTTTTT.

The V and J genes are TRBV7-9 and TRBJ2-5; 7 bases line up with TRBD2. The germline V gene encodes CDR1 SEHNR and CDR2 FQNEAQ (reference sequence). V trimming: 5 bases; J trimming: 1 base; junction bases outside the gene matches: 10. The CDR3 sequence is 16 residues long. The CDR3: CASSLGHTGGQETQYF. The CDR3 DNA reads as TGTGCCAGCAGCCTAGGACACACGGGGGGCCAAGAGACCCAGTACTTC. Filled out from reference TRBV7-9 and TRBJ2-5, the complete variable domain reads DTGVSQNPRHKITKRGQNVTFRCDPISEHNRLYWYRQTLGQGPEFLTYFQNEAQLEKSRLLSDRFSAERPKGSFSTLEIQRTEQGDSAMYLCASSLGHTGGQETQYFGPGTRLLVL.

The rearrangement links TRBV5-4 to TRBJ2-7; D not certain. Looked up from germline, CDR1 is SGHNT and CDR2 is YYREEE (reference sequence). Trimming left V 4 bases short and J 3 bases short, with 8 bases between. This CDR3 is built from 12 residues. The DNA for the CDR3 is TGTGCCAGCAGCAAGCTAGACTACGAGCAGTACTTC. Amino acids: CASSKLDYEQYF.

CDR3 sequence (DNA): TGTGCCAGCAGCGTAGGGGTCAGCAATCAGCCCCAGCATTTT. This codes for CASSVGVSNQPQHF. This chain connects TRBV9 to TRBJ1-5, with D hard to call. Germline CDR1 SGDLS, CDR2 YYNGEE. Trimming removed 0 bases at V and 1 base at J, with 5 bases between. This CDR3 spans 14 amino acids.

The chain recombines TRBV11-2 with TRBJ2-7; D tentatively reads TRBD1 or TRBD2 (5 bases each). The V gene lost 2 bases and the J gene lost 2 bases, with 19 bases spanning the gap. CDR3 size: 17 residues. Germline assignment: CDR1 SGHAT and CDR2 FQNNGV. CDR3 amino acids: CASSLKFSGPYPYEQYF. The CDR3 bases are TGTGCCAGCAGCTTAAAGTTTTCGGGGCCCTACCCCTACGAGCAGTACTTC.

This chain connects TRBV7-8 to TRBJ2-5; D gene ambiguous. The end of the DNA fits TRBJ2-7 better, so the J call may be wrong. The CDR3 is 13 amino acids. The germline V gene has CDR1 SGHVS and CDR2 FQNEAQ. In DNA form, the CDR3 reads TGTGCCAGCAGCTTAGATACCCTACTCGAGCAGTACTTC. Residues: CASSLDTLLEQYF.

The V gene is TRBV11-3, the J gene TRBJ2-2, with 12 bases lining up with TRBD1. CDR1 SGHNT and CDR2 YENEEA come from the germline V gene. After removal of 3 bases from V and 6 bases from J, the junction contained 2 bases not matched to a gene. The CDR3 is made up of 15 amino acids. Written as DNA, the CDR3 is TGTGCCAGCAGCTTGGGACAGGGGGCCGCCGGGGAGCTGTTTTTT. This sequence encodes CASSLGQGAAGELFF.

This chain connects TRBV10-2 to TRBJ2-7; tentative D call: TRBD1 (6 bases). CDR1 is WSHSY and CDR2 is SAAADI in the germline V gene. The CDR3 covers 12 residues. Trimming took 5 bases from V and 7 from J, leaving 12 bases between them. The CDR3 protein is CASSPRGAEQYF. As DNA, the CDR3 is TGCGCCAGCAGTCCCAGGGGAGCGGAGCAGTACTTC.

The chain uses TRBV19 and TRBJ1-5, with unresolved D. In germline, CDR1 is LNHDA, CDR2 SQIVND (reference sequence). With 8 bases removed from V and 3 bases from J, the gap between germline ends came to 8 bases. CDR3 length equals 12 residues. The CDR3 is CASRTHNQPQHF. CDR3 in DNA: TGTGCCAGTCGGACTCACAATCAGCCCCAGCATTTT.

The rearrangement joins TRBV5-1 to TRBJ2-5; D assignment may be TRBD1 or TRBD2 (5 bases each). The CDR3 extends over 12 amino acids. Germline CDR1 and CDR2: SGHRS and YFSETQ. V was pared by 10 bases and J by 1 base, with 11 bases between. The CDR3: CAPRDRQETQYF. The CDR3 region has the DNA TGCGCCCCCCGGGACCGCCAAGAGACCCAGTACTTC.

This chain links TRBV14 with TRBJ2-1; 8 nucleotides match TRBD2. After removal of 1 base from V and 4 bases from J, the junction contained 6 bases not matched to a gene. The CDR3 consists of 16 residues. CDR1 and CDR2 from the germline V gene are SGHDN and FVKESK. CDR3 DNA sequence: TGTGCCAGCAGCCAAGCAGGGACTAGTTCTTACAATGAGCAGTTCTTC. Encoded protein: CASSQAGTSSYNEQFF. Looking up the rest from reference TRBV14 and TRBJ2-1 gives the full variable domain: EAGVTQFPSHSVIEKGQTVTLRCDPISGHDNLYWYRRVMGKEIKFLLHFVKESKQDESGMPNNRFLAERTGGTYSTLKVQPAELEDSGVYFCASSQAGTSSYNEQFFGPGTRLTVL.

This clone was counted a few times. The gene calls are TRBV5-1 and TRBJ2-3; D remains ambiguous. CDR1 and CDR2 from the germline V gene are SGHRS and YFSETQ. The V end was cut by 4 bases, the J end by 8 bases, with 14 bases between. This CDR3 spans 13 amino acids. Written as DNA, the CDR3 is TGCGCCAGCAGCCTCCCCCCCCTATTTACGCAGTATTTT. It specifies CASSLPPLFTQYF.

This clone was counted a single time. The gene calls are TRBV28 and TRBJ1-3, with D unresolved. Germline V lookup: CDR1 MDHEN, CDR2 SYDVKM. This CDR3 has 14 amino acids. The V and J ends lost 3 bases and 4 bases respectively, with 10 bases between them. CDR3 region: CASSFSSGGNTIYF. The CDR3 DNA follows: TGTGCCAGCAGTTTCAGTTCAGGAGGAAACACCATATATTTT.

The gene calls are TRBV19 and TRBJ1-1; D is unresolved. Germline CDR1 reads LNHDA; CDR2 reads SQIVND (reference sequence). This CDR3 region has 11 residues. V was pared by 5 bases and J by 11 bases, with 12 bases between. The CDR3 region is CASSSYSGAFF. The CDR3 DNA is TGTGCCAGTAGTTCTTACAGCGGGGCTTTCTTT.

J is TRBJ2-3 and V is TRBV6-5, with 8 bases matching TRBD1. V was clipped by 5 bases and J by 4 bases; unmatched bases: 2. CDR1 and CDR2 (germline): MNHEY, SVGAGI. The length of the CDR3 is 13 residues. This chain's CDR3 is CASSRTGPDTQYF. CDR3 DNA sequence: TGTGCCAGCAGTAGGACAGGGCCAGATACGCAGTATTTT.

The chain recombines TRBV5-1 with TRBJ2-3; D is uncertain. Trimming left V 2 bases short and J 6 bases short, with 7 bases between. This CDR3 comprises 12 residues. The germline CDR1 and CDR2 sequences are SGHRS and YFSETQ. CDR3 nucleotides: TGCGCCAGCAGCTTCAAGGGCGATACGCAGTATTTT. Translation gives CASSFKGDTQYF.

This chain uses TRBV2 with TRBJ2-5, with D unresolved. CDR1 SNHLY and CDR2 FYNNEI come from the germline V gene. V was cut by 4 bases and J by 2 bases, with 8 bases left in between. The CDR3 extends over 13 amino acids. The CDR3 region is CASSGQVQETQYF. In DNA form, the CDR3 reads TGTGCCAGCAGTGGGCAGGTTCAAGAGACCCAGTACTTC.

The chain couples TRBV7-3 to TRBJ2-5; 9 bases align to TRBD2. Germline loops: CDR1 SGHTA, CDR2 FQGTGA. This CDR3 is built from 14 residues. V gave up 1 base and J gave up 3 bases; unmatched junction bases: 0. DNA for the CDR3: TGTGCCAGCAGCTTAAGCGGGGGGGAAGAGACCCAGTACTTC. Amino acids: CASSLSGGEETQYF.